The subject of this entry is one T cell receptor (beta chain). Its target is not known. This record comes from a study of Tregs in tolerant kidney transplant recipients. Study conclusions and caveats: Tolerant patients' donor-specific Tregs expanded beyond overall Tregs, suggesting antigen-driven growth. Some patients' samples used different primers over time, so nucleotide sequences weren't comparable. Findings come from small patient numbers and require larger validation.

CDR1 is MNHNS, CDR2 SASEGT, per germline. V shed 4 bases, J shed 6 bases, and the junction held 12 bases outside the gene matches. The CDR3 spans 15 residues. Profiling relied on immunoSEQ multiplex PCR, and the TCRdb table lists in-frame clones only, not all of them. The sample records 98,000 or so clones, 90% being singletons. This receptor was taken from a human donor who received a combined kidney and bone marrow transplant. The chain has TRBV6-1 and TRBJ2-7; 7 bases agree with TRBD1. The input for sequencing was CD4+ T cells from blood, taken before the transplant. The CDR3 loop reads CASSVPRQGFFEQYF. CDR3 in DNA: TGTGCCAGCAGTGTACCTCGACAGGGTTTTTTCGAGCAGTACTTC.